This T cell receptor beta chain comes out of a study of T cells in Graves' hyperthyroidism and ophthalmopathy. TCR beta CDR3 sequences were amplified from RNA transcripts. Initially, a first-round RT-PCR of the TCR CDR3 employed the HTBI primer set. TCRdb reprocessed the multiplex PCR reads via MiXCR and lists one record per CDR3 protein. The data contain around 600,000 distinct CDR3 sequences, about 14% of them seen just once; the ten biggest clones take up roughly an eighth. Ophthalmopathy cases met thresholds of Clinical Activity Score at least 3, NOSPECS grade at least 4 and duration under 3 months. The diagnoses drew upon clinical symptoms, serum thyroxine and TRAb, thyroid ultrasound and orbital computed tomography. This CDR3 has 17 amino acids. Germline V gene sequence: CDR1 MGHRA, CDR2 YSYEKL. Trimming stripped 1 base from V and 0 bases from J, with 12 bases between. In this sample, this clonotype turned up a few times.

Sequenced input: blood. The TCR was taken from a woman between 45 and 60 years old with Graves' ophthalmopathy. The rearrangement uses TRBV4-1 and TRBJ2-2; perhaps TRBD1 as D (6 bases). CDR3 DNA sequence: TGCGCCAGCAGCCAAGTCTGGGGGCAGGCGAACACCGGGGAGCTGTTTTTT. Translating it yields CASSQVWGQANTGELFF.